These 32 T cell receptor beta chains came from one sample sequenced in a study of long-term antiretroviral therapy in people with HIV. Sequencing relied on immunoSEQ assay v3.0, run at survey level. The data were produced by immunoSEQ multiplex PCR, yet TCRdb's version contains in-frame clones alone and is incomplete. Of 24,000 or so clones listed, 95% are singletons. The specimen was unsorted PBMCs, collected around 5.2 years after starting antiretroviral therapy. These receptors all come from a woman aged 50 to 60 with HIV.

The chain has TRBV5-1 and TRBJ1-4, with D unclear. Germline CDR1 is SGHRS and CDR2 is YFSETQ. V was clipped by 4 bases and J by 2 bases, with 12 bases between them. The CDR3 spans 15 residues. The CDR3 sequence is CASSLSSGTNEKLFF. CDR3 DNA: TGCGCCAGCAGCCTATCCTCGGGGACTAATGAAAAACTGTTTTTT.

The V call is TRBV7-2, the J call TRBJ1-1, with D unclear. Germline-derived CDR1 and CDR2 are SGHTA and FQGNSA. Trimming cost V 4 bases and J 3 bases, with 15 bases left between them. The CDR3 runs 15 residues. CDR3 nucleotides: TGTGCCAGCAGCTCCATATTGATGGGCCACACTGAAGCTTTCTTT. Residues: CASSSILMGHTEAFF.

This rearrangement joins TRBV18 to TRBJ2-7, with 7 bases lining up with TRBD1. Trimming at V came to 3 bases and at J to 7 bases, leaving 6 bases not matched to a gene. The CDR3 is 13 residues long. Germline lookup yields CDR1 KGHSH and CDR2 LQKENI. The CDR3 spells CASSPYRGEEQYF. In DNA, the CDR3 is TGTGCCAGCTCACCCTACAGGGGTGAAGAGCAGTACTTC.

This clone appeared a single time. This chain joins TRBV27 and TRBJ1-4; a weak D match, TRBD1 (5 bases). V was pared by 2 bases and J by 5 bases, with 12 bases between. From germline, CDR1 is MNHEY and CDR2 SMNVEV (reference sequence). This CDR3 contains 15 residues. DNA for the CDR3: TGTGCCAGCAGTTTACGATCCGGGGGGAATGAAAAACTGTTTTTT. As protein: CASSLRSGGNEKLFF.

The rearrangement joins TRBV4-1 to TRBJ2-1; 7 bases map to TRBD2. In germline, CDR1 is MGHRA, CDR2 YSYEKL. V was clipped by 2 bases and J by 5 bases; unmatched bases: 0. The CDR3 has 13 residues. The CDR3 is CASSQLADNEQFF. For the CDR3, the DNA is TGCGCCAGCAGCCAACTAGCGGACAATGAGCAGTTCTTC.

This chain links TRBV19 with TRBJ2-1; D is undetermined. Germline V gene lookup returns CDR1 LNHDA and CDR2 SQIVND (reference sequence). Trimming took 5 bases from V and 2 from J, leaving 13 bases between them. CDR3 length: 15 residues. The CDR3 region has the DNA TGTGCCAGTAGTGGGGTACCCTCTACCTACAATGAGCAGTTCTTC. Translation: CASSGVPSTYNEQFF.

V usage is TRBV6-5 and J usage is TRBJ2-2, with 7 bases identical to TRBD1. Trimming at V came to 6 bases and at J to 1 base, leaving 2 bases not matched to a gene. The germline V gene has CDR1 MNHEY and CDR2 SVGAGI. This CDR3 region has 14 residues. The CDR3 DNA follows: TGTGCCAGCAGAAGGACAGGGAACACCGGGGAGCTGTTTTTT. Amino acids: CASRRTGNTGELFF.

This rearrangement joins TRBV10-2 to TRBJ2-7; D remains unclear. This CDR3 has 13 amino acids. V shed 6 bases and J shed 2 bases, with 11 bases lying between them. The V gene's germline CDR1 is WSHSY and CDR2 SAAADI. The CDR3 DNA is TGCGCCAGCAGGTCGGTCGGCACCTACGAGCAGTACTTC. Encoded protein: CASRSVGTYEQYF.

The CDR3 spells CASSASRGGNIQYF. As DNA, the CDR3 is TGTGCCAGCAGTGCCTCCAGGGGGGGGAACATTCAGTACTTC. This chain uses TRBV2 with TRBJ2-4; D may be TRBD1 or TRBD2 (7 bases each). The CDR3 loop spans 14 amino acids. V was pared by 4 bases and J by 7 bases, with 14 bases between. Per the germline V gene, CDR1 is SNHLY and CDR2 is FYNNEI.

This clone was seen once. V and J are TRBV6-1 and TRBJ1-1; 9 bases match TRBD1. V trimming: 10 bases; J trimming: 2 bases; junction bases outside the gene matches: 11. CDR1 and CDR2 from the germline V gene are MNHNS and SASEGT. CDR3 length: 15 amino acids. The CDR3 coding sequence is TGTGCCATCACCCGGGACAGGGTCAGAAACACTGAAGCTTTCTTT. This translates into CAITRDRVRNTEAFF.

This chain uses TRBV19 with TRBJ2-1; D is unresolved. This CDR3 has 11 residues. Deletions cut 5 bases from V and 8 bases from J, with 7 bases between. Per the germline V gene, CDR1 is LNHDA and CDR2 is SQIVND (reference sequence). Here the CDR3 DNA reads TGTGCCAGTAGTCCTGGGCATGAGCAGTTCTTC. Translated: CASSPGHEQFF. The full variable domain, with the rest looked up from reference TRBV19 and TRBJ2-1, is DGGITQSPKYLFRKEGQNVTLSCEQNLNHDAMYWYRQDPGQGLRLIYYSQIVNDFQKGDIAEGYSVSREKKESFPLTVTSAQKNPTAFYLCASSPGHEQFFGPGTRLTVL.

CDR3 protein: CARQGLAGSYEQYF. CDR3 DNA sequence: TGTGCCAGACAGGGACTAGCGGGTTCTTACGAGCAGTACTTC. The gene calls are TRBV2 and TRBJ2-7, with TRBD2 identical over 12 bases. CDR3 length: 14 residues. V lost 9 bases to trimming and J lost 4 bases; unmatched junction nucleotides: 7. Germline assignment: CDR1 SNHLY and CDR2 FYNNEI.

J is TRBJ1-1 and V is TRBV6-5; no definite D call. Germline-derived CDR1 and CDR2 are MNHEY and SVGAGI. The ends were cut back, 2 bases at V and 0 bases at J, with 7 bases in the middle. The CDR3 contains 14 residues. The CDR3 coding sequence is TGTGCCAGCAGTTACATGGACGTGAACACTGAAGCTTTCTTT. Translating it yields CASSYMDVNTEAFF.

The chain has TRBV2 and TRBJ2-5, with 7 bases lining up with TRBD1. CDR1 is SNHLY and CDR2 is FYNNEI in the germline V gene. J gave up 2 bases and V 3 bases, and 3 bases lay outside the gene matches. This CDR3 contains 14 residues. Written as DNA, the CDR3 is TGTGCCAGCAGTGAGGAGGACAGGCAAGAGACCCAGTACTTC. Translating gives CASSEEDRQETQYF.

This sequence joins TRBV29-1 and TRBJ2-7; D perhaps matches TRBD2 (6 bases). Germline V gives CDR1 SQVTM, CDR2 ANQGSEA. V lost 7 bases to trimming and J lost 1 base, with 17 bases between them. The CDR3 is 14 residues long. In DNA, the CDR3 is TGCAGCGCCTACGGACTAATGGATTCCTACGAGCAGTACTTC. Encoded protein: CSAYGLMDSYEQYF.

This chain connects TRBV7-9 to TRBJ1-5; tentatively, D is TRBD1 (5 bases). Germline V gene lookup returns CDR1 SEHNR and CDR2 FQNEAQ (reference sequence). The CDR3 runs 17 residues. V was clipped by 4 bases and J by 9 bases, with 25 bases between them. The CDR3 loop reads CASSYGEYGASIRPQHF. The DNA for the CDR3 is TGTGCCAGCAGCTACGGGGAATATGGGGCCTCAATTCGGCCCCAGCATTTT.

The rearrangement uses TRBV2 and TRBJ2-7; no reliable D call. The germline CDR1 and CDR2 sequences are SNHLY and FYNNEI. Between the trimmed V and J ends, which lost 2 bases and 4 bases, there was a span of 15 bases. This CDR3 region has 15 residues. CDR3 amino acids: CASSESVLIKYEQYF. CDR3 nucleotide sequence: TGTGCCAGCAGTGAATCTGTCCTGATCAAATACGAGCAGTACTTC.

Written as DNA, the CDR3 is TGTGCCAGCAGCTTAGGCCGGAACAATGAGCAGTTCTTC. Protein product: CASSLGRNNEQFF. The rearrangement links TRBV11-2 to TRBJ2-1; no firm D call. The V gene's germline CDR1 is SGHAT and CDR2 FQNNGV. V was pared by 1 base and J by 5 bases, with 6 bases between. The CDR3 contains 13 residues.

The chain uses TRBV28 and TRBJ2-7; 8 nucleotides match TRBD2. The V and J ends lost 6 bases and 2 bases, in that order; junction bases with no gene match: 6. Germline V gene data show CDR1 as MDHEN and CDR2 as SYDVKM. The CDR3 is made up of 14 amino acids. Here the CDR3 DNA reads TGTGCCAGCAGGCGGAGCGGGAGAGCCTACGAGCAGTACTTC. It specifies CASRRSGRAYEQYF.

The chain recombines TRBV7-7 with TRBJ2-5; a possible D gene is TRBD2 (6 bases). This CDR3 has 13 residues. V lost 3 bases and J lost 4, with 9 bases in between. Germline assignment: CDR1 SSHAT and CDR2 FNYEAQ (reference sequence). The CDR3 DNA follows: TGTGCCAGCAGCTTCCAGGGAGGAGAGACCCAGTACTTC. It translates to CASSFQGGETQYF.

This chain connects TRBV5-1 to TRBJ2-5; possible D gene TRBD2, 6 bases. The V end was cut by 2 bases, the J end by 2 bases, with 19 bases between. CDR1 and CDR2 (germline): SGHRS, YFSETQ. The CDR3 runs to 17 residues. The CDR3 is CASSLEGGPEIQETQYF. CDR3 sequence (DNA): TGCGCCAGCAGCTTAGAAGGAGGGCCGGAAATTCAAGAGACCCAGTACTTC. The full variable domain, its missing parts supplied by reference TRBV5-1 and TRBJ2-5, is KAGVTQTPRYLIKTRGQQVTLSCSPISGHRSVSWYQQTPGQGLQFLFEYFSETQRNKGNFPGRFSGRQFSNSRSEMNVSTLELGDSALYLCASSLEGGPEIQETQYFGPGTRLLVL.

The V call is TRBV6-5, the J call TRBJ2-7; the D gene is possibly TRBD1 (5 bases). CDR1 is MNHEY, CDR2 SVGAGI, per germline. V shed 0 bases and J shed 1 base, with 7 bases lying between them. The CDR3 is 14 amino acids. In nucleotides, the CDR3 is TGTGCCAGCAGTTACTCGACAGAATCCTACGAGCAGTACTTC. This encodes CASSYSTESYEQYF.

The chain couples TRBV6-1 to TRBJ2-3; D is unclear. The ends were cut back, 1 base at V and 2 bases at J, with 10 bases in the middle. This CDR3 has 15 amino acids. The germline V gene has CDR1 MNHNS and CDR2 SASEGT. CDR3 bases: TGTGCCAGCAGTGAAGGGGGTTACACCACAGATACGCAGTATTTT. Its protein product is CASSEGGYTTDTQYF.

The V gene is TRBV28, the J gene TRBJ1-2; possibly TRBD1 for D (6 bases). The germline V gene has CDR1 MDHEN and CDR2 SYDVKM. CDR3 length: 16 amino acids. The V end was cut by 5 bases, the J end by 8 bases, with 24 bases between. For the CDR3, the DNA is TGTGCCAGCAGTCCCCTCCAAGGAGGTGAGGGGGTCGGCTACACCTTC. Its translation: CASSPLQGGEGVGYTF.

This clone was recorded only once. The CDR3 DNA follows: TGCGCCAGCAGCTCGGGACTCCCCCCACATGAGCAGTTCTTC. This translates into CASSSGLPPHEQFF. The J gene is TRBJ2-1, the V gene TRBV5-1; D might be TRBD2 (6 bases). The CDR3 loop spans 14 amino acids. Germline CDR1 is SGHRS and CDR2 is YFSETQ. V was cut by 3 bases and J by 8 bases, with 15 bases left in between.

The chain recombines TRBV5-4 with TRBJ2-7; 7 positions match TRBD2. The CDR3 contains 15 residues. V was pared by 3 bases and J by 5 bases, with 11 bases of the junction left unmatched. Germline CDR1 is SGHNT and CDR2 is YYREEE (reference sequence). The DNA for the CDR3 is TGTGCCAGCAGCTCTGACGGGGGGAGTCTCCACGAGCAGTACTTC. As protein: CASSSDGGSLHEQYF.

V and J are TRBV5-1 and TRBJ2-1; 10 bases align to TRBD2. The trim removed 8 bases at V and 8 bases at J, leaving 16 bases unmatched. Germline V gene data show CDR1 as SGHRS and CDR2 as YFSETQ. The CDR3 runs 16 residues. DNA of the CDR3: TGCGCCAGTACCCCGGGACTAGCGTACCTCTGGTATGAGCAGTTCTTC. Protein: CASTPGLAYLWYEQFF.

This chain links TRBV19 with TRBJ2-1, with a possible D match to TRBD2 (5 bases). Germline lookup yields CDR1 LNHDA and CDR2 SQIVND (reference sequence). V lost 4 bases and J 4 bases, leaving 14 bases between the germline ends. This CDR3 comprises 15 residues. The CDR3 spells CASSNGVSRYNEQFF. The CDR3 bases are TGTGCCAGTAGTAACGGGGTTAGTCGGTACAATGAGCAGTTCTTC.

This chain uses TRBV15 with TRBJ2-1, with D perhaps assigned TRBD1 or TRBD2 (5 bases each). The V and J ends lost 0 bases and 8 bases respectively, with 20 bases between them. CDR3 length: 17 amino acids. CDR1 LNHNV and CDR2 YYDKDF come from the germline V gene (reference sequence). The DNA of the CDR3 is TGTGCCACCAGCAGAGATATTGGAACAGGAGGTTCCTATGAGCAGTTCTTC. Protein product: CATSRDIGTGGSYEQFF.

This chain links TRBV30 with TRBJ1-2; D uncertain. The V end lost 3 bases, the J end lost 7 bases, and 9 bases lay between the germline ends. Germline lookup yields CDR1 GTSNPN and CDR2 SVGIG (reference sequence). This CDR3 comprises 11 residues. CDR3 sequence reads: CAWSIGVGYTF. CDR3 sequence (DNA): TGTGCCTGGAGCATTGGGGTTGGCTACACCTTC.

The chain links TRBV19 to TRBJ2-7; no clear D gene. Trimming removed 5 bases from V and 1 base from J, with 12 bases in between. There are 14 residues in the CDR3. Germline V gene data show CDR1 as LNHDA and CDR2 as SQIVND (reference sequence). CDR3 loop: CASSLNYGSYEQYF. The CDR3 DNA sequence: TGTGCCAGTAGTCTAAACTACGGTTCCTACGAGCAGTACTTC.

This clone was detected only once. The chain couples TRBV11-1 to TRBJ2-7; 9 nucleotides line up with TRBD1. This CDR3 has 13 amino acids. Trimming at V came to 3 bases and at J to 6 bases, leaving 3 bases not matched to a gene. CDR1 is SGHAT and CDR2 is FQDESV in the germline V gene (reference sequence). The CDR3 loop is CASSFGQGLEQYF. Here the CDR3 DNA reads TGTGCCAGCAGCTTCGGACAGGGGCTCGAGCAGTACTTC.